The entry below gives a single T cell receptor (beta chain) sequence along with its context. The entry originates in a study of molecular identifiers for immune sequencing clone quantification. In TCRdb, the PCR reads were re-called with MiXCR into one record per CDR3 protein. The data show about 510,000 distinct CDR3 sequences, roughly a fifth seen once. CDR3 length: 14 amino acids. V was shortened by 4 bases and J by 1 base, with 10 bases between the two germline ends. The chain recombines TRBV12-3 or TRBV12-4 with TRBJ1-1, with D uncertain. Sequencing was done on a sample of naive CD8+ T cells from blood, with Jurkat cell RNA spiked in. Subset indicated: FACS-sorted CD8+CD4-CCR7+CD45RA+ naive T cells. This clonotype was sampled from a human donor in good health. Some libraries in this study had Jurkat cell RNA spiked in. CDR3 bases: TGTGCCAGCAGTTCGACGGCAGCGAACACTGAAGCTTTCTTT. Translated, it gives CASSSTAANTEAFF.